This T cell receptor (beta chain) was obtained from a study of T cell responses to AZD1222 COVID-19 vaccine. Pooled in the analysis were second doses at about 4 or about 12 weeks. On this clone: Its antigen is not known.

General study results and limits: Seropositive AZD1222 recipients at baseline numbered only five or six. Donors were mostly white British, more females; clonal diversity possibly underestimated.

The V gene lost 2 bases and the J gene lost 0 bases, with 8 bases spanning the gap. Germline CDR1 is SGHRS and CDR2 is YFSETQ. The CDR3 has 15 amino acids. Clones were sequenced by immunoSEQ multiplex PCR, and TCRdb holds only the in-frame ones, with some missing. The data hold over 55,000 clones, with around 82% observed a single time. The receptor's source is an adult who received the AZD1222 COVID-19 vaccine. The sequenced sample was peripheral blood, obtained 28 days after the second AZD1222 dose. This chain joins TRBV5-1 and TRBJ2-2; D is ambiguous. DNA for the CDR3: TGCGCCAGCAGCTTAGTTGGGGCGAACACCGGGGAGCTGTTTTTT. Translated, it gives CASSLVGANTGELFF.